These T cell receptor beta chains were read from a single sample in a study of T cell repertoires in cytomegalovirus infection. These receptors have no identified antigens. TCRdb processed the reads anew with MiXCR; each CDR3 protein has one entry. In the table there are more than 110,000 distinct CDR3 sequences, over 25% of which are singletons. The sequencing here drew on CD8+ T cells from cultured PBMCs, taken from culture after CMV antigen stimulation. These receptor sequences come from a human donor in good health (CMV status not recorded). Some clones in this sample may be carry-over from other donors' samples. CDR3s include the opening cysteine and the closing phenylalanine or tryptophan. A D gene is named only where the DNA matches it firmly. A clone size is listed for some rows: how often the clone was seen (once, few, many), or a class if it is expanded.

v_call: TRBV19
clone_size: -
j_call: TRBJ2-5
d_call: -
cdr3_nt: TGTGCCAGTAGTATGTATGACGAAGAGACCCAGTACTTC
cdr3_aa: CASSMYDEETQYF

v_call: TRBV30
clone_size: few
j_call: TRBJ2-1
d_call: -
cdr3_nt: TGTGCCTGGAGTGGCGTCCAACGGGATGAGCAGTTCTTC
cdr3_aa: CAWSGVQRDEQFF

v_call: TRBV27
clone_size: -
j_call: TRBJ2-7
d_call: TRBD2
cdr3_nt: TGTGCCAGCACCCTAGCGGGAGTTGGGACCTACGAGCAGTACTTC
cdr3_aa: CASTLAGVGTYEQYF

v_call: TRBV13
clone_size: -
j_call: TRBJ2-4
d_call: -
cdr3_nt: TGTGCCAGCAGCTCAAGGGGAGCCAAAAACATTCAGTACTTC
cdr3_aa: CASSSRGAKNIQYF

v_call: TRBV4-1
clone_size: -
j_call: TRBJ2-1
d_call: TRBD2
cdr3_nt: TGCGCCAGCAGCCCAGGGACAGGGGAGACTAGCGGGGGGGCCTACAATGAGCAGTTCTTC
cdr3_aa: CASSPGTGETSGGAYNEQFF

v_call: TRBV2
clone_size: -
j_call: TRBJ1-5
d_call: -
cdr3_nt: TGTGCCAGCAGTGACATCGGATCCAATCAGCCCCAGCATTTT
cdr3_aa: CASSDIGSNQPQHF

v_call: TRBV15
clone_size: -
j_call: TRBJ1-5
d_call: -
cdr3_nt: TGTGCCACCAGCAGAGGACTGGGGGACCAGCCCCAGCATTTT
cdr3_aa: CATSRGLGDQPQHF

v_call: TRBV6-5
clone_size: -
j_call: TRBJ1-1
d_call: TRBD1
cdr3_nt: TGTGCCAGCAGTTACGGGTCAGGGGGGGGAACTGAAGCTTTCTTT
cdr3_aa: CASSYGSGGGTEAFF

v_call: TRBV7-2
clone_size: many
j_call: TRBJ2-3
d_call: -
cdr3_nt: TGTGCCAGCAGCCTCTTACTGGGAGATACGCAGTATTTT
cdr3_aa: CASSLLLGDTQYF

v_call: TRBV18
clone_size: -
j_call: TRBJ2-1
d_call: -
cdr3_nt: TGTGCCAGCTCACCACGGGCCCAGTACTCCTACAATGAGCAGTTCTTC
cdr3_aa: CASSPRAQYSYNEQFF

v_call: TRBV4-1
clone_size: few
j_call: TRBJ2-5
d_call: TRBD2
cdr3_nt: TGCGCCAGCAGCCGAACTAGCGGGGGTGAGACCCAGTACTTC
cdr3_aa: CASSRTSGGETQYF

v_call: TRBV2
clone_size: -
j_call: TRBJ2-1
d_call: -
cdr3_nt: TGTGCCAGCAAAAGTCCACCCTACAATGAGCAGTTCTTC
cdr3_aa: CASKSPPYNEQFF

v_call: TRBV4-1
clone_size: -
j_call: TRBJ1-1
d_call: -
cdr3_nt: TGCGCCAGCAGCCAAGATCTTGGGCCTGAAGCTTTCTTT
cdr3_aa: CASSQDLGPEAFF

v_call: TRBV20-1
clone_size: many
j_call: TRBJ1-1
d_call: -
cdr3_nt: TGCAGTGCTAGAGCCGGGACAAGGCAGAACACTGAAGCTTTCTTT
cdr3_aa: CSARAGTRQNTEAFF

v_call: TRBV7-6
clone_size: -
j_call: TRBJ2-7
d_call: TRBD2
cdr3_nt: TGTGCCAGCAGCGGCTCCGGGACTAGCGGGGGATCGGATGAGCAGTACTTC
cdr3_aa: CASSGSGTSGGSDEQYF

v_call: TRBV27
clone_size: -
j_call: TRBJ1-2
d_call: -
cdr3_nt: TGTGCCAGCAGCTCTGGGAGGGACTATGGCTACACCTTC
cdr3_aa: CASSSGRDYGYTF

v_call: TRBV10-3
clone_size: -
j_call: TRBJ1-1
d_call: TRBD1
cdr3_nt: TGTGCCACCCTAAGGACAGGGGGCACTGAAGCTTTCTTT
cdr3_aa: CATLRTGGTEAFF

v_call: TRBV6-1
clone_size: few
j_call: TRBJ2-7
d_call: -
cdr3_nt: TGTGCCAGCAGTGAATACTTGGCCTACGAGCAGTACTTC
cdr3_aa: CASSEYLAYEQYF

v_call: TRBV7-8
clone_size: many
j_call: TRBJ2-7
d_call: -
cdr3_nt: TGTGCCAGCAGGGGAAACTACGAGCAGTACTTC
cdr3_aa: CASRGNYEQYF

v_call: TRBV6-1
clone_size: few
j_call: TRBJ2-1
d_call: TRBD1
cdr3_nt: TGTGCCACCGAACAGGGGAATGAGCAGTTCTTC
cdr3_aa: CATEQGNEQFF

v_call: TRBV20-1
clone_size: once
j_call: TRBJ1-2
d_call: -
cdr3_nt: TGCAGTGCTGACAATCCGGATAACTATGGCTACACCTTC
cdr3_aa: CSADNPDNYGYTF

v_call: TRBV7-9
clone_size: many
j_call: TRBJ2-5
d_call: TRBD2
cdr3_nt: TGTGCCAGCAGCCGCCAGGCGGGGAGGGGCCAGTACTTC
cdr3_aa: CASSRQAGRGQYF

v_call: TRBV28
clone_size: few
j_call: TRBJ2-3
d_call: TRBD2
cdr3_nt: TGTGCCAGCAGTTTACCCTCCGACGTTGGGGGGGAGGATACGCAGTATTTT
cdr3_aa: CASSLPSDVGGEDTQYF

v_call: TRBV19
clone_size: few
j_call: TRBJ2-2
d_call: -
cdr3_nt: TGTGCCAGTACCCACTGGTCCAGGTTCAACACCGGGGAGCTGTTTTTT
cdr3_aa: CASTHWSRFNTGELFF

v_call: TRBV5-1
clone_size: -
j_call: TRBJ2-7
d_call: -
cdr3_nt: TGCGCCAGCAGCTTGGAGCCAGCCGGGTGGGAGCAGTACTTC
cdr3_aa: CASSLEPAGWEQYF

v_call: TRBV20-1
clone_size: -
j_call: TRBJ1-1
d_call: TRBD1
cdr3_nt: TGCAGTGCTAGACGGACAGGGTTCGAAGCTTTCTTT
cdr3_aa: CSARRTGFEAFF

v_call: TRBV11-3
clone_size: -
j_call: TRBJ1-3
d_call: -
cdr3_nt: TGTGCCAGCAGCTCCCGACCAGAGGGAAACACCATATATTTT
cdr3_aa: CASSSRPEGNTIYF

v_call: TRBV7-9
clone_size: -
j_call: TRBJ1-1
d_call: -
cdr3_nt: TGTGCCAGCAGCTTAGAGGCCTACAGCACTGAAGCTTTCTTT
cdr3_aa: CASSLEAYSTEAFF

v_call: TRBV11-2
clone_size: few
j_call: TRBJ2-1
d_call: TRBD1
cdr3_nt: TGTGCCAGCAGCCCTAGACAGGGGGCCTACAATGAGCAGTTCTTC
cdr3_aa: CASSPRQGAYNEQFF

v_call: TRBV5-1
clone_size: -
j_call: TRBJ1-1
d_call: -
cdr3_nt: TGCGCCAGCAGCCCGTGGACATCTGGGGGTCCTGAAGCTTTCTTT
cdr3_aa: CASSPWTSGGPEAFF

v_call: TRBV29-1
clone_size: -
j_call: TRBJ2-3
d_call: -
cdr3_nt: TGCAGCGTCGAAGGGGGATACACAGATACGCAGTATTTT
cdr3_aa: CSVEGGYTDTQYF

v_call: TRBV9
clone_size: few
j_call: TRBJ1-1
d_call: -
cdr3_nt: TGTGCCAGCAGCCCCCCTGGAGGCCCTGAAGCTTTCTTT
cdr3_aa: CASSPPGGPEAFF

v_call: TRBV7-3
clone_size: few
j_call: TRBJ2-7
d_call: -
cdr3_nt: TGTGCCAGCAGCTTACAGGCAGACTACGAGCAGTACTTC
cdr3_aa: CASSLQADYEQYF

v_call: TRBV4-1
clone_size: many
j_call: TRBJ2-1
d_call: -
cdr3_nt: TGCGCCAGCAGCCAAGATCTTTCTTGGGGGAATGAGCAGTTCTTC
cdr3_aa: CASSQDLSWGNEQFF

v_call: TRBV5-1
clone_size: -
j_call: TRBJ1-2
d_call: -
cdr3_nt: TGCGCCAGCAGCTTGGAGTGGGGGGACTATGGCTACACCTTC
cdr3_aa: CASSLEWGDYGYTF

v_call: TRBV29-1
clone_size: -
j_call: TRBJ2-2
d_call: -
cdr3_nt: TGCAGCGTTATTGGACAGTCCGGGGAGCTGTTTTTT
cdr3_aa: CSVIGQSGELFF

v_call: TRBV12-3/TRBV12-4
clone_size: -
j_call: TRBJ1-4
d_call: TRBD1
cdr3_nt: TGTGCCAGCAGGTCGGACAGGGCAACTAATGAAAAACTGTTTTTT
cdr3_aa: CASRSDRATNEKLFF

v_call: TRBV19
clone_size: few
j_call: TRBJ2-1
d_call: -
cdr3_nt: TGTGCCACCCGAGAGAGTTACAATGAGCAGTTCTTC
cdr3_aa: CATRESYNEQFF

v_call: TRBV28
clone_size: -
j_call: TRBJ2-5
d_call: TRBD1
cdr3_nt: TGTGCCAGCAGCCCCCGGGACAGGGTCGAGACCCAGTACTTC
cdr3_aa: CASSPRDRVETQYF

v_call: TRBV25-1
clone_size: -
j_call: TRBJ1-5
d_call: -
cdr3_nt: TGTGCCAGCAGTGAATTTGAGGGAAACAATCAGCCCCAGCATTTT
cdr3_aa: CASSEFEGNNQPQHF

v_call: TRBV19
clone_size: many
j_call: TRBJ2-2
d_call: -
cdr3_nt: TGTGCCAGTAGTATAATCTTAGGCACCGGGGAGCTGTTTTTT
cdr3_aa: CASSIILGTGELFF

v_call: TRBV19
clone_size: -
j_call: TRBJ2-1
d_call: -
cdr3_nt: TGTGCCAGTAAGACAGCGTACAATGAGCAGTTCTTC
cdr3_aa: CASKTAYNEQFF

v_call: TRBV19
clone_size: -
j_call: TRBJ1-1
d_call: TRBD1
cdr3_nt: TGTGCCAGTAGTACCGACAGGGCGGCGATACAAGCTTTCTTT
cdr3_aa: CASSTDRAAIQAFF

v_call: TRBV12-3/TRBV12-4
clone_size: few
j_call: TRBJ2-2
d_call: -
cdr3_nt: TGTGCCAGCAGTTGGGCAGGCACCGGGGAGCTGTTTTTT
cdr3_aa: CASSWAGTGELFF

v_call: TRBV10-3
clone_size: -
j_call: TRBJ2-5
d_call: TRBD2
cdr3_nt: TGTGCCATCAGTGACGCTAGCGGGGTCCAAGAGACCCAGTACTTC
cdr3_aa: CAISDASGVQETQYF

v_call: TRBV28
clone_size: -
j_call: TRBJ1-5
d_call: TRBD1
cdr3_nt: TGTGCCAGCAGTTTAGGACAGGGAGAGAGTCAGCCCCAGCATTTT
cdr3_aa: CASSLGQGESQPQHF

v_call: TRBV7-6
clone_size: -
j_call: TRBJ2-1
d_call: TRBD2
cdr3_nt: TGTGCCAGCAGCTTAGGCGGGGGGTTGAATGAGCAGTTCTTC
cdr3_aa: CASSLGGGLNEQFF

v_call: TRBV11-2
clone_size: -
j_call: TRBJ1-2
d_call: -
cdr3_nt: TGTGCCAGCAGCTTAGGCCCGCAGGTCTATGGCTACACCTTC
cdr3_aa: CASSLGPQVYGYTF

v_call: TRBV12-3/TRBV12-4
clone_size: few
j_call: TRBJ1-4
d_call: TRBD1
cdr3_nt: TGTGCCAGCAGTGACAGGGTTACTAATGAAAAACTGTTTTTT
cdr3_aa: CASSDRVTNEKLFF

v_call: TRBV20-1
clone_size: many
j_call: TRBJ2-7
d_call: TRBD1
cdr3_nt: TGCAGTGCTAGAGATATGGGACAGGGCTACGAGCAGTACTTC
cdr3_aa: CSARDMGQGYEQYF

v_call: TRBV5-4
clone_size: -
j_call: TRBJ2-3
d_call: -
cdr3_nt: TGTGCCAGCAGCGCAGTGTGGAGCACAGATACGCAGTATTTT
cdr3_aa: CASSAVWSTDTQYF

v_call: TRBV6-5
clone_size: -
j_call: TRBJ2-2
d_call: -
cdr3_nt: TGTGCCAGCAGTTACTCCTCCCAGGGAGCCACCGGGGAGCTGTTTTTT
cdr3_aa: CASSYSSQGATGELFF

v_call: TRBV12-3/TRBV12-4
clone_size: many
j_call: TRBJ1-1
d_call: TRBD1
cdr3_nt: TGTGCCAGCAGTTTAGGGACAGGGGGCACTGAAGCTTTCTTT
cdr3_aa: CASSLGTGGTEAFF

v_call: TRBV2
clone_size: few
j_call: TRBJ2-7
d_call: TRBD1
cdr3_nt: TGTGCCAGCATCAGTACAGGGGACGAGCAGTACTTC
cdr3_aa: CASISTGDEQYF